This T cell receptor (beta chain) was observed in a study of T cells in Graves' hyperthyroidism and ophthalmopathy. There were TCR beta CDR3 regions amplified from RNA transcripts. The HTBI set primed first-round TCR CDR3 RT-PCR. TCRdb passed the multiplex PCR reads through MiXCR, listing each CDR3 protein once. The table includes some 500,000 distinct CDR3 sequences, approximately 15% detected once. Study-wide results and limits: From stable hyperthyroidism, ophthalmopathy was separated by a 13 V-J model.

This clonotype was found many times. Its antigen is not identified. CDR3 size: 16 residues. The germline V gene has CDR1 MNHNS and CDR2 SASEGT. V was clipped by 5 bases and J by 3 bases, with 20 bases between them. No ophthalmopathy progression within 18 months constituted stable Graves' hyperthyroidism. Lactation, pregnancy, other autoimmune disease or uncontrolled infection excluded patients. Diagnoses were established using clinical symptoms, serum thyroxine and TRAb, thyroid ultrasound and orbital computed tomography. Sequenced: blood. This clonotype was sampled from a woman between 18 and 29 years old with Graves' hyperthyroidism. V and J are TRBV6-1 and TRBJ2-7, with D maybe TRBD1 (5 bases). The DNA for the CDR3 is TGTGCCAGCAGTTCGGACACCCAGGGCATCCTCTACGAGCAGTACTTC. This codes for CASSSDTQGILYEQYF.